This passage covers 21 T cell receptor beta chains from one sample sequenced in a study of blood T cells in healthy people across ages. Combining a sample-barcoded 5' primer with a J-beta primer mix, a second PCR ran for roughly 7 to 12 cycles. TCRdb analysed the 5' RACE reads with MiXCR anew, one entry per CDR3 protein. The sample has approximately 1.5 million distinct CDR3 sequences, roughly two fifths seen once. Sequencing input: blood. All receptors derive from a woman younger than 35 in good health.

The chain joins TRBV5-1 to TRBJ2-7; D possibly corresponds to TRBD1 (6 bases). CDR1 is SGHRS and CDR2 is YFSETQ in the germline V gene. V lost 4 bases, J lost 1 base, and 12 bases lay in between. The CDR3 contains 14 residues. As DNA, the CDR3 is TGCGCCAGCAGCCCCGGACAGAAATCCTACGAGCAGTACTTC. Residues: CASSPGQKSYEQYF.

To note about this clonotype: A much larger clonotype is one base distant, so this may be a read error. The chain links TRBV6-5 to TRBJ1-4; 9 nucleotides agree with TRBD1. The junction had 7 bases not matched to a gene; V was cut back by 7 bases and J by 7 bases. Germline lookup yields CDR1 MNHEY and CDR2 SVGAGI. The CDR3 loop spans 14 amino acids. The CDR3 bases are TGTGCCAGCACAACGGGGACAGGGTCTGAAAAACTGTTTTTT. Protein: CASTTGTGSEKLFF.

The chain carries TRBV20-1 and TRBJ1-4; the match to TRBD1 covers 7 bases. Germline trimming cut 3 bases from V and 7 bases from J; bases unmatched to any gene: 8. CDR1 and CDR2 (germline): DFQATT, SNEGSKA (reference sequence). The CDR3 is 14 residues long. CDR3 sequence: CSARGDRVAEKLFF. CDR3 DNA sequence: TGCAGTGCTAGGGGAGACAGGGTGGCTGAAAAACTGTTTTTT.

This clonotype came up a few times. The rearrangement uses TRBV12-3 or TRBV12-4 and TRBJ1-5; D is uncertain. With 2 bases removed from V and 5 bases from J, the gap between germline ends came to 7 bases. The CDR3 consists of 13 residues. Written as DNA, the CDR3 is TGTGCCAGCAGTTTATATTTCGATCAGCCCCAGCATTTT. It yields the protein CASSLYFDQPQHF.

Here the CDR3 DNA reads TGTGCCAGCAGTTTAGGTACAGACCTCTCCTACGAGCAGTACTTC. As protein: CASSLGTDLSYEQYF. The chain carries TRBV27 and TRBJ2-7; no clear D. The germline V and J ends were trimmed by 2 bases and 0 bases, with 11 bases remaining between them. The CDR3 loop spans 15 amino acids. Germline CDR1 reads MNHEY; CDR2 reads SMNVEV (reference sequence).

This clonotype has more than one count but fewer than ten. One end of the junction does not line up with germline, which may come from a read error. The V gene is TRBV7-8, the J gene TRBJ2-3; 8 nucleotides match TRBD1. Per germline, CDR1 SGHVS and CDR2 FQNEAQ. This CDR3 spans 15 amino acids. The CDR3 nucleotides read TGTGCCAACAGCTCCCGGGACAGGCGGCCAGATACGCAGTATTTT. This encodes CANSSRDRRPDTQYF.

This clonotype has a handful of counts. The chain is built from TRBV6-2 or TRBV6-3 and TRBJ2-3, with 11 bases fitting TRBD2. The length of the CDR3 is 13 residues. Per germline, CDR1 MNHEY and CDR2 SVGEGT. Germline trimming cut 2 bases from V and 14 bases from J; bases unmatched to any gene: 6. In nucleotides, the CDR3 is TGTGCCAGCAGTTACCTAGCGGGGGGCCCCTCGTATTTT. It codes for CASSYLAGGPSYF.

This clonotype was counted between two and nine times. J is TRBJ2-4 and V is TRBV20-1; D may match TRBD1 or TRBD2 (6 bases each). Germline values: CDR1 DFQATT, CDR2 SNEGSKA (reference sequence). The CDR3 loop spans 14 amino acids. Trimming took 8 bases from V and 6 from J, leaving 20 bases between them. CDR3 DNA: TGCAGTCTTCAGACGGGGGCGGTCGGAAACATTCAGTACTTC. Its translation is CSLQTGAVGNIQYF.

This chain connects TRBV6-2 or TRBV6-3 to TRBJ2-3, with D tentatively TRBD2 (5 bases). Trimming cost V 2 bases and J 5 bases, with 8 bases left between them. Per the germline V gene, CDR1 is MNHEY and CDR2 is SVGEGT. The CDR3 is 13 residues long. The CDR3 sequence is CASSYVAGDTQYF. CDR3 nucleotides: TGTGCCAGCAGTTACGTCGCGGGAGATACGCAGTATTTT.

The chain has TRBV7-8 and TRBJ2-7; 8 positions match TRBD2. Germline V CDR1 and CDR2: SGHVS, FQNEAQ. With V trimmed by 2 bases and J by 3 bases, 9 bases remained unmatched. The CDR3 consists of 16 residues. CDR3 sequence (DNA): TGTGCCAGCAGCTTACGGACTAGCCTACTAGACTACGAGCAGTACTTC. Its translation: CASSLRTSLLDYEQYF.

This chain connects TRBV4-1 to TRBJ1-2; D gene unclear. The germline gives CDR1 MGHRA, CDR2 YSYEKL. The CDR3 length is 14 residues. V dropped 1 base and J dropped 2 bases, with 8 bases sitting between them. This CDR3 is CASSQVYGNYGYTF. The CDR3 DNA reads as TGCGCCAGCAGCCAAGTCTATGGGAACTATGGCTACACCTTC.

The V gene is TRBV6-2 or TRBV6-3, the J gene TRBJ2-7; D may correspond to TRBD1 or TRBD2 (5 bases each). V lost 0 bases, J lost 6 bases, and 15 bases lay in between. Germline values: CDR1 MNHEY, CDR2 SVGEGT. The CDR3 is 15 amino acids. For the CDR3, the DNA is TGTGCCAGCAGTTACTCCTCCGGGACGGACTTCGAGCAGTACTTC. Protein: CASSYSSGTDFEQYF.

V and J are TRBV3-1 and TRBJ1-1; possible D gene TRBD1, 6 bases. The V end was cut by 3 bases, the J end by 4 bases, with 15 bases between. The CDR3 consists of 15 residues. Germline V lookup: CDR1 LGHDT, CDR2 YNNKEL (reference sequence). The CDR3 loop is CASSHEGVWGTEAFF. The CDR3, as DNA: TGTGCCAGCAGCCACGAGGGGGTCTGGGGCACTGAAGCTTTCTTT.

The genes are TRBV4-1 and TRBJ2-5; a possible D gene is TRBD2 (6 bases). CDR3 size: 15 residues. Trimming cost V 6 bases and J 2 bases, with 16 bases left between them. The germline V gene has CDR1 MGHRA and CDR2 YSYEKL. The CDR3 DNA is TGCGCCAGCAGACGAACCGGGACTCTACAAGAGACCCAGTACTTC. Translated: CASRRTGTLQETQYF.

Only a few counts were recorded for this clonotype. The rearrangement joins TRBV20-1 to TRBJ2-5; 10 bases agree with TRBD2. Per the germline V gene, CDR1 is DFQATT and CDR2 is SNEGSKA (reference sequence). J gave up 5 bases and V 6 bases, and 9 bases lay outside the gene matches. The CDR3 has 14 residues. CDR3: CSAALAGVVETQYF. DNA for the CDR3: TGCAGTGCAGCCCTAGCGGGGGTAGTGGAGACCCAGTACTTC.

This clonotype was counted between two and nine times. The chain links TRBV6-2 or TRBV6-3 to TRBJ1-1; 8 nucleotides agree with TRBD1. Germline lookup yields CDR1 MNHEY and CDR2 SVGEGT. CDR3 length: 12 residues. Germline trimming cut 8 bases from V and 4 bases from J; bases unmatched to any gene: 3. CDR3 residues: CASHDRGTEAFF. CDR3 coding DNA: TGTGCCAGCCACGACAGGGGCACTGAAGCTTTCTTT.

The CDR3 nucleotides read TGTGCCAGCAGCGTAGATGAGGGAGGAGCTTCCTACGAGCAGTACTTC. As protein: CASSVDEGGASYEQYF. The chain uses TRBV9 and TRBJ2-7; perhaps TRBD2 as D (6 bases). The CDR3 has 16 residues. Germline-derived CDR1 and CDR2 are SGDLS and YYNGEE. The V end was cut by 0 bases, the J end by 1 base, with 14 bases between.

This clonotype has just a few counts. The gene calls are TRBV20-1 and TRBJ1-2, with D unresolved. CDR1 is DFQATT and CDR2 is SNEGSKA in the germline V gene (reference sequence). V shed 1 base and J shed 0 bases, with 6 bases lying between them. The CDR3 runs to 13 residues. CDR3 region: CSARVMANYGYTF. The CDR3 DNA is TGCAGTGCTAGAGTTATGGCTAACTATGGCTACACCTTC.

The CDR3 spells CASSTTGIDIQYF. The CDR3, as DNA: TGTGCCAGCTCAACGACAGGTATAGACATTCAGTACTTC. The genes are TRBV18 and TRBJ2-4, with D tentatively TRBD1 (6 bases). The CDR3 contains 13 residues. Germline CDR1 reads KGHSH; CDR2 reads LQKENI. The V gene lost 5 bases and the J gene lost 8 bases, with 13 bases spanning the gap.

The rearrangement uses TRBV24-1 and TRBJ2-4, with a possible D match to TRBD1 (6 bases). The J call may be wrong; the DNA end is better matched by TRBJ2-7. The CDR3 has 17 residues. Germline V lookup: CDR1 KGHDR, CDR2 SFDVKD. The CDR3 DNA reads as TGTGCCACCAGTGACTCCCTAATCCCGGACAGAACCTACGAGCAGTACTTC. As protein: CATSDSLIPDRTYEQYF.

The chain has TRBV18 and TRBJ2-3, with 11 bases aligning to TRBD2. J gave up 2 bases and V 5 bases, and 3 bases lay outside the gene matches. This CDR3 is built from 15 residues. Germline values: CDR1 KGHSH, CDR2 LQKENI. CDR3 nucleotide sequence: TGTGCCAGCTCAGCACTAGCGGGAGACACAGATACGCAGTATTTT. Translation gives CASSALAGDTDTQYF.